This entry is about one T cell receptor beta chain. Antigen specificity is unknown. Looked up from germline, CDR1 is LNHDA and CDR2 is SQIVND (reference sequence). There are 13 residues in the CDR3. Trimming pared 10 bases from V and 3 bases from J, leaving 15 bases between. Despite likely unrecorded immune exposures, the donors were nominally healthy at the time of sampling. The data were taken from a study of cytomegalovirus exposure and HLA in healthy donors. It was with 60 Vbeta and 13 Jbeta primers that the PCR ran. Repertoires were generated with immunoSEQ multiplex PCR, while TCRdb's copy carries only in-frame clones and drops some. Recorded for this sample: fewer than 200,000 clones. General study points: A later analysis showed HLA-associated TCR beta chains outstripping equally common others in clonal expansion. A classifier reportedly called cytomegalovirus status with high sensitivity and specificity. Reports state that TCR beta sequences accurately predicted most subjects' HLA-A and HLA-B alleles.

V gene TRBV19 combines with J gene TRBJ1-2; D may be TRBD1 (5 bases). The TCR comes from an older woman in good health and CMV-seronegative. The sample taken for sequencing was PBMCs. The DNA for the CDR3 is TGTGCCACAGGACGGGACTTCGACTATGGCTACACCTTC. Protein product: CATGRDFDYGYTF.